This TCR beta chain appears in the sequencing data of a study of CD8+CD57+ T cells in acquired aplastic anemia. Looking at the study overall: Sorted CD4+ and CD8+ cells yielded DNA averaging around 3.2 ug.

The template used for profiling TCR beta VDJ and CDR3 was genomic DNA. MiXCR, run by TCRdb on the reads, gives a single entry per CDR3 protein. Among 100,000 to 150,000 distinct CDR3 sequences listed, approximately 41% were seen once. Patients selected for sequencing had displayed CD8+CD57+ cell expansion by flow cytometry. General study points: Patients and controls were found to share twenty-nine CD8+ CDR3 sequences.

The CDR3 consists of 12 residues. CDR1 SGHRS and CDR2 YFSETQ come from the germline V gene. The V gene lost 5 bases and the J gene lost 4 bases, with 9 bases spanning the gap. As for this clonotype: Its antigen is not known.

The sequence was collected from a human donor with aplastic anemia. This chain links TRBV5-1 with TRBJ1-2, with D uncertain. What was sequenced was sorted CD4+, CD8+, or CD8+CD57+ T cells (not recorded which) from PBMCs. Here the CDR3 DNA reads TGCGCCAGCAGTAGTCAGTCCTATGGCTACACCTTC. This translates into CASSSQSYGYTF.